One sample yielded the 20 T cell receptor beta chains listed below, sequenced in a study of T cells after yellow fever vaccination. TCRdb independently ran MiXCR on the 5' RACE reads; one entry per CDR3 protein. The sample records 340,000 or so distinct CDR3 sequences, 9.5% to 15% being singletons. The sample was CD4+ T cells sorted from PBMCs, taken 15 days after the yellow fever booster vaccination. The receptors were gathered from a young man who received the YFV17D yellow fever vaccine.

V is TRBV7-9 and J is TRBJ1-4; unclear D gene. The germline CDR1 and CDR2 sequences are SEHNR and FQNEAQ (reference sequence). V shed 5 bases and J shed 4 bases, with 17 bases lying between them. This CDR3 spans 16 amino acids. The CDR3 protein is CASSGVAASINEKLFF. The DNA of the CDR3 is TGTGCCAGCAGCGGCGTGGCTGCCTCTATTAATGAAAAACTGTTTTTT.

V gene TRBV2 combines with J gene TRBJ2-3; D is possibly TRBD2 (6 bases). Germline CDR1 SNHLY, CDR2 FYNNEI. V was cut by 6 bases and J by 1 base, with 14 bases left in between. This CDR3 has 15 amino acids. CDR3 nucleotides: TGTGCCAGCAGGGGAGGTGCCTCTCGCACAGATACGCAGTATTTT. Translated, it gives CASRGGASRTDTQYF.

This clonotype was picked up a small number of times. The V gene is TRBV5-1, the J gene TRBJ2-3, with unresolved D. V shed 4 bases and J shed 0 bases, with 9 bases lying between them. CDR1 is SGHRS and CDR2 is YFSETQ in the germline V gene. The CDR3 is 14 residues long. CDR3 residues: CASSPDISTDTQYF. CDR3 bases: TGCGCCAGCAGCCCCGACATAAGCACAGATACGCAGTATTTT.

Only a few counts were recorded for this clonotype. The rearrangement uses TRBV24-1 and TRBJ1-6; the D is unclear. Germline V CDR1 and CDR2: KGHDR, SFDVKD. V was clipped by 4 bases and J by 8 bases, with 11 bases between them. There are 14 residues in the CDR3. CDR3 amino acids: CATSDNGRDSPLHF. CDR3 DNA sequence: TGTGCCACCAGTGACAACGGAAGGGATTCACCCCTCCACTTT.

J is TRBJ2-3 and V is TRBV5-1; D may correspond to TRBD1 or TRBD2 (5 bases each). The ends were cut back, 4 bases at V and 2 bases at J, with 17 bases in the middle. Germline assignment: CDR1 SGHRS and CDR2 YFSETQ. This CDR3 has 16 residues. Here the CDR3 DNA reads TGCGCCAGCAGCGCCGGACGTGGGGACCACACAGATACGCAGTATTTT. This codes for CASSAGRGDHTDTQYF. The full variable domain, in which reference TRBV5-1 and TRBJ2-3 provide the parts outside the CDR3, is KAGVTQTPRYLIKTRGQQVTLSCSPISGHRSVSWYQQTPGQGLQFLFEYFSETQRNKGNFPGRFSGRQFSNSRSEMNVSTLELGDSALYLCASSAGRGDHTDTQYFGPGTRLTVL.

This chain connects TRBV12-3 or TRBV12-4 to TRBJ1-5; no firm D call. This CDR3 region has 13 residues. V was pared by 5 bases and J by 6 bases, with 11 bases between. The CDR3 nucleotides read TGTGCCAGCAGTAACCTGTGGGGTCAGCCCCAGCATTTT. It specifies CASSNLWGQPQHF.

This clonotype has a handful of counts. The J gene is TRBJ2-3, the V gene TRBV7-2; no clear D gene. The V end was cut by 2 bases, the J end by 0 bases, with 9 bases between. CDR3 size: 15 residues. Germline assignment: CDR1 SGHTA and CDR2 FQGNSA. The CDR3 DNA reads TGTGCCAGCAGCTTAAGGGTCAAGAGCACAGATACGCAGTATTTT. This encodes CASSLRVKSTDTQYF.

The chain has TRBV15 and TRBJ2-4; D remains unclear. Per the germline V gene, CDR1 is LNHNV and CDR2 is YYDKDF (reference sequence). V was cut by 0 bases and J by 0 bases, with 9 bases left in between. CDR3 length: 16 amino acids. The CDR3 here is CATSRDFRLAKNIQYF. The CDR3 nucleotides read TGTGCCACCAGCAGAGATTTTAGGCTAGCCAAAAACATTCAGTACTTC.

This clonotype turned up a few times. This rearrangement joins TRBV10-2 to TRBJ1-6, with D tentatively TRBD1 (5 bases). In germline, CDR1 is WSHSY, CDR2 SAAADI. V was clipped by 3 bases and J by 10 bases, with 13 bases between them. The CDR3 length is 14 residues. The CDR3 region has the DNA TGCGCCAGCAGTGATCAGGGAGAATACTCACCCCTCCACTTT. Protein: CASSDQGEYSPLHF.

This clonotype has more than one count but fewer than ten. The V and J genes are TRBV19 and TRBJ1-2; D is ambiguous. The germline CDR1 and CDR2 sequences are LNHDA and SQIVND (reference sequence). V lost 5 bases and J 2 bases, leaving 12 bases between the germline ends. The length of the CDR3 is 14 residues. CDR3 in DNA: TGTGCCAGTAGTGTACCGACGGGAAACTATGGCTACACCTTC. As protein: CASSVPTGNYGYTF. The full variable domain, rest sourced from reference TRBV19 and TRBJ1-2, is DGGITQSPKYLFRKEGQNVTLSCEQNLNHDAMYWYRQDPGQGLRLIYYSQIVNDFQKGDIAEGYSVSREKKESFPLTVTSAQKNPTAFYLCASSVPTGNYGYTFGSGTRLTVV.

This chain connects TRBV5-5 to TRBJ1-1; D perhaps matches TRBD1 (5 bases). This CDR3 region has 14 residues. The V gene's germline CDR1 is SGHKS and CDR2 YYEKEE (reference sequence). The V end lost 3 bases, the J end lost 6 bases, and 15 bases lay between the germline ends. The CDR3 sequence is CASSWGRLAAEAFF. The CDR3 region has the DNA TGTGCCAGCAGCTGGGGACGGCTTGCGGCTGAAGCTTTCTTT. Full variable domain (outside the CDR3, taken from reference TRBV5-5 and TRBJ1-1): DAGVTQSPTHLIKTRGQQVTLRCSPISGHKSVSWYQQVLGQGPQFIFQYYEKEERGRGNFPDRFSARQFPNYSSELNVNALLLGDSALYLCASSWGRLAAEAFFGQGTRLTVV.

CDR3 amino acids: CASSFSAFGEQFF. The CDR3 DNA reads as TGTGCCAGCAGCTTTAGCGCCTTTGGTGAGCAGTTCTTC. The chain is built from TRBV7-2 and TRBJ2-1; possible D gene TRBD2, 5 bases. The CDR3 loop spans 13 amino acids. CDR1 and CDR2 (germline): SGHTA, FQGNSA. The V end was cut by 3 bases, the J end by 9 bases, with 12 bases between.

The chain is built from TRBV4-1 and TRBJ2-6, with a tentative D call TRBD1 (5 bases). CDR1 and CDR2 from the germline V gene are MGHRA and YSYEKL. The CDR3 length is 16 residues. V gave up 2 bases and J gave up 1 base, with 9 bases separating them. The CDR3 sequence: CASSQPRQSGANVLTF. CDR3 DNA sequence: TGCGCCAGCAGCCAACCTCGACAGTCTGGGGCCAACGTCCTGACTTTC.

This sequence joins TRBV5-1 and TRBJ1-1; 8 bases align to TRBD1. V lost 1 base and J lost 1; bases outside the gene matches: 6. This CDR3 spans 16 amino acids. Germline-derived CDR1 and CDR2 are SGHRS and YFSETQ. The CDR3 region has the DNA TGCGCCAGCAGCTTGTTCACAGGGGGACGGAACACTGAAGCTTTCTTT. Translation: CASSLFTGGRNTEAFF.

The chain is built from TRBV25-1 and TRBJ2-3, with D unresolved. The germline V gene has CDR1 MGHDK and CDR2 SYGVNS. V was cut by 0 bases and J by 5 bases, with 9 bases left in between. This CDR3 has 14 amino acids. CDR3 nucleotides: TGTGCCAGCAGTGAATATGTAGGGCGAGATACGCAGTATTTT. Residues: CASSEYVGRDTQYF. Variable domain in full (rest from reference TRBV25-1 and TRBJ2-3): EADIYQTPRYLVIGTGKKITLECSQTMGHDKMYWYQQDPGMELHLIHYSYGVNSTEKGDLSSESTVSRIRTEHFPLTLESARPSHTSQYLCASSEYVGRDTQYFGPGTRLTVL.

This clonotype was detected ten times or more. In nucleotides, the CDR3 is TGTGCCAGCAGCTTAGTGTCCAGTCGAGCTTTCTTT. Translating gives CASSLVSSRAFF. The chain carries TRBV11-2 and TRBJ1-1; D unresolved. V lost 1 base, J lost 10 bases, and 10 bases lay in between. Germline V lookup: CDR1 SGHAT, CDR2 FQNNGV. The CDR3 totals 12 residues.

This chain links TRBV4-1 with TRBJ1-2; D not resolved. The CDR3 has 12 amino acids. CDR1 is MGHRA and CDR2 is YSYEKL in the germline V gene. Trimming took off 3 bases at V and 7 bases at J, with 9 bases between the two ends. The CDR3 spells CASSQIGFGYTF. In nucleotides, the CDR3 is TGCGCCAGCAGCCAGATTGGTTTTGGCTACACCTTC.

This clonotype was detected a few times. This chain uses TRBV5-1 with TRBJ2-1; D gene unclear. The CDR3 totals 13 residues. CDR1 SGHRS and CDR2 YFSETQ come from the germline V gene. The V end was cut by 2 bases, the J end by 4 bases, with 7 bases between. CDR3 loop: CASSFDLYNEQFF. The DNA of the CDR3 is TGCGCCAGCAGCTTCGACCTTTACAATGAGCAGTTCTTC.

Comments on this clonotype: This may be a read error, as it is one base from a much larger clone. The chain recombines TRBV18 with TRBJ2-3; perhaps TRBD1 as D (6 bases). The V gene lost 2 bases and the J gene lost 4 bases, with 16 bases spanning the gap. CDR1 is KGHSH and CDR2 is LQKENI in the germline V gene. The CDR3 length is 16 residues. CDR3 residues: CASSPFDRNRPDTQYF. The CDR3 bases are TGTGCCAGCTCACCATTCGACAGGAACCGACCAGATACGCAGTATTTT.

This clonotype was found a few times. V gene TRBV10-3 combines with J gene TRBJ2-5, with TRBD2 identical over 10 bases. The CDR3 runs 19 residues. Germline values: CDR1 ENHRY, CDR2 SYGVKD. Germline trimming cut 3 bases from V and 8 bases from J; bases unmatched to any gene: 21. The CDR3 region has the DNA TGTGCCATCAGTGAACAACAGGGGAGGGTAGCGGGGGGCCTTGGAACCCAGTACTTC. Protein sequence: CAISEQQGRVAGGLGTQYF.